Listed below are T cell receptor beta chains from one sample, sequenced in a study of regulatory T cells in long-lasting Graves disease. Using its own MiXCR run on the multiplex PCR reads, TCRdb lists one record per CDR3 protein. Among 390,000 or so distinct CDR3 sequences listed, approximately 10% were seen once. The same data also went into a second study, on T cells in Graves' hyperthyroidism and ophthalmopathy.

Sequenced material: peripheral blood mononuclear cells (PBMCs), taken at new diagnosis, from a patient treated with antithyroid drugs. All receptors derive from a woman under 30 with Graves disease. CDR3s include the opening cysteine and the closing phenylalanine or tryptophan. The D gene is left open where the match is weak. Expanded clones are given a class, and other clones once, few, many or no size at all.

>many|TRBJ2-5|TRBV5-1|TRBD1
TGCGCCAGCAGCACCGCCGACAGGGCGGGCGAGACCCAGTACTTC
CASSTADRAGETQYF
>-|TRBJ2-1|TRBV20-1|TRBD2
TGCAGTGTCGGACTACTATCCGGGACTAGCGGAAACAATGAGCAGTTCTTC
CSVGLLSGTSGNNEQFF
>-|TRBJ2-1|TRBV6-2/TRBV6-3|-
TGTGCCAGCAGCTCGGACAGAGGGTTTTACAATGAGCAGTTCTTC
CASSSDRGFYNEQFF
>-|TRBJ2-3|TRBV11-1|-
TGTGCCAGCAGCTTAGCGGTGCGGGGCAGGGATACGCAGTATTTT
CASSLAVRGRDTQYF
>-|TRBJ1-1|TRBV14|TRBD1
TGTGCCAGCAGCGACAGGGGGCAGCGGCGCACTGAAGCTTTCTTT
CASSDRGQRRTEAFF
>many|TRBJ1-1|TRBV7-3|-
TGTGCCAGCAGCCCCAGTGGAAACACTGAAGCTTTCTTT
CASSPSGNTEAFF
>many|TRBJ2-5|TRBV24-1|TRBD1
TGTGCCACCAGTGAGCCCGGACAGGGCCAAGAGACCCAGTACTTC
CATSEPGQGQETQYF
>-|TRBJ2-5|TRBV10-3|-
TGTGCCATCAGTGAGAATAGAGGCGGAGGTGAGACCCAGTACTTC
CAISENRGGGETQYF
>few|TRBJ2-1|TRBV5-1|-
TGCGCCAGCAGCCATAGCGGAAGCTCCTACAATGAGCAGTTCTTC
CASSHSGSSYNEQFF
>-|TRBJ2-1|TRBV4-1|TRBD2
TGCGCCAGCAGCCGACGGACTAGCGGGAGCGGAGGTGAGCAGTTCTTC
CASSRRTSGSGGEQFF
>few|TRBJ2-6|TRBV7-3|-
TGTGCCAGCAGCCCCATGGGAGCAGGGGCCCATGGGGCCAACGTCCTGACTTTC
CASSPMGAGAHGANVLTF
>-|TRBJ2-7|TRBV25-1|TRBD1
TGTGCCAGCAGTGAGGGAGACAGGGGGCGCGGTGAGCAGTACTTC
CASSEGDRGRGEQYF
>-|TRBJ2-7|TRBV5-1|-
TGCGCCAGCAGCCCAAGGACAGAGGGGGAGCAGTACTTC
CASSPRTEGEQYF
>-|TRBJ2-2|TRBV24-1|-
TGTGCCACCAGTGATGGAGGACGGGCGGCCGGGGAGCTGTTTTTT
CATSDGGRAAGELFF
>-|TRBJ2-7|TRBV15|-
TGTGCCACCAGCAGAGGAGCCGGGACCCCTGACTTCTACGAGCAGTACTTC
CATSRGAGTPDFYEQYF
>many|TRBJ1-6|TRBV7-2|TRBD1
TGTGCCAGCAGCTATGGGGGACAGGGTGGATCACCCCTCCACTTT
CASSYGGQGGSPLHF
>-|TRBJ1-3|TRBV6-1|-
TGTGCCAGCAGTCCCGTGGGGGGCGTGATCAACACCATATATTTT
CASSPVGGVINTIYF
>-|TRBJ1-1|TRBV7-9|TRBD1
TGTGCCAGCAGCTCCCGGGACAGGCTTAACACTGAAGCTTTCTTT
CASSSRDRLNTEAFF
>many|TRBJ2-4|TRBV20-1|TRBD2
TGCAGTGCTGCGGCTAGCGGGGACGAACAAGCCAAAAACATTCAGTACTTC
CSAAASGDEQAKNIQYF
>many|TRBJ1-4|TRBV19|-
TGTGCCAGTAGCTCCGGAGACTCGAATGAAAAACTGTTTTTT
CASSSGDSNEKLFF
>-|TRBJ1-5|TRBV24-1|-
TGTGCCACCAGCTCTCGGGACTCCGTTCGTAGGTGGAAGAGCAATCAGCCCCAGCATTTT
CATSSRDSVRRWKSNQPQHF
>many|TRBJ1-3|TRBV7-9|-
TGTGCCAGCAGCCCGACCCAAAACACCATATATTTT
CASSPTQNTIYF
>many|TRBJ2-1|TRBV18|-
TGTGCCAGCTCACCACCGGCAGAACCCTACAATGAGCAGTTCTTC
CASSPPAEPYNEQFF
>many|TRBJ2-1|TRBV20-1|TRBD2
TGCAGTGCTAGAGACCCAGGTCGCGGGGGGTACAATGAGCAGTTCTTC
CSARDPGRGGYNEQFF
>-|TRBJ1-5|TRBV6-2/TRBV6-3|TRBD1
TGTGCCAGCAGTCCCTCTCTCCTCGGACAGGGGGGGAATCAGCCCCAGCATTTT
CASSPSLLGQGGNQPQHF
>many|TRBJ1-5|TRBV29-1|TRBD1
TGCAGCGTTTCTGGCGGACAGGGAGGCAATCAGCCCCAGCATTTT
CSVSGGQGGNQPQHF
>many|TRBJ1-1|TRBV12-3/TRBV12-4|-
TGTGCCAGCAGCCGAGCCCCCTCAGGGCGTAGTGACACTGAAGCTTTCTTT
CASSRAPSGRSDTEAFF
>many|TRBJ2-5|TRBV15|TRBD2
TGTGCCACCAGCAGAGCTAAACTAGCGGGGGGCCTTCCCCGAGAGACCCAGTACTTC
CATSRAKLAGGLPRETQYF
>many|TRBJ2-5|TRBV7-2|TRBD2
TGTGCCAGCAGCTCAGATAGCGGGAGTGGTGGGCTAGAGACCCAGTACTTC
CASSSDSGSGGLETQYF
>few|TRBJ1-2|TRBV6-1|TRBD1
TGTGCCAGCAGCCGGACAGGGGGCAGGGGCTATGGCTACACCTTC
CASSRTGGRGYGYTF
>many|TRBJ1-6|TRBV20-1|TRBD1
TGCAGTGCTACGGAGGGGGCTCGTTTCGAACCCCTCCACTTT
CSATEGARFEPLHF
>many|TRBJ1-2|TRBV27|TRBD1
TGTGCCAGCAGTTTGGCGGGACAGGGGAGAACCTATGGCTACACCTTC
CASSLAGQGRTYGYTF
>-|TRBJ1-2|TRBV9|-
TGTGCCAGCAGCGTAGCGGGCTATGGCTACACCTTC
CASSVAGYGYTF
>-|TRBJ1-2|TRBV12-3/TRBV12-4|-
TGTGCCAGCAGTCCACTATCGTGGGGGCGGGACTATGGCTACACCTTC
CASSPLSWGRDYGYTF
>few|TRBJ2-1|TRBV29-1|TRBD1
TGCAGCGTTACCAGGGGGAGACCTCCCTACAATGAGCAGTTCTTC
CSVTRGRPPYNEQFF
>few|TRBJ2-1|TRBV6-1|TRBD2
TGTGCCAGCAAACAGACTAGCGGGAGCTATGAGCAGTTCTTC
CASKQTSGSYEQFF
>many|TRBJ2-1|TRBV29-1|TRBD2
TGCAGCGTCCATCTAGCGGGCTCCTACAATGAGCAGTTCTTC
CSVHLAGSYNEQFF
>few|TRBJ1-2|TRBV5-1|-
TGCGCCAGCAGCCTTGAAGTGGGGGGCGGAGTATATACCTTC
CASSLEVGGGVYTF
>many|TRBJ2-5|TRBV14|-
TGTGCCAGCAGCCAGGGGTACCAAGAGACCCAGTACTTC
CASSQGYQETQYF